What follows are 25 T cell receptor beta chains derived from one specimen sequenced in a study of control samples from healthy donors and cancer patients. Assay: immunoSEQ multiplex PCR; the TCRdb copy retains only in-frame clones and omits some. The sample has fewer than 250,000 clones. Material for sequencing was blood. The receptors were gathered from a woman younger than 45 in good health.

This chain joins TRBV6-5 and TRBJ2-1; D perhaps matches TRBD2 (5 bases). Germline V gene data show CDR1 as MNHEY and CDR2 as SVGAGI. V lost 0 bases and J lost 4, with 13 bases in between. The CDR3 runs 16 residues. This CDR3 reads CASSYSLANRYNEQFF. CDR3 nucleotide sequence: TGTGCCAGCAGTTACTCTCTAGCCAACCGTTACAATGAGCAGTTCTTC.

The chain carries TRBV7-2 and TRBJ1-4; TRBD1 might be the D (5 bases). V lost 5 bases and J 4 bases, leaving 17 bases between the germline ends. Germline V gives CDR1 SGHTA, CDR2 FQGNSA. This CDR3 is 16 amino acids long. The DNA for the CDR3 is TGTGCCAGCAGCCTGGGGGGGAGTATACGTAATGAAAAACTGTTTTTT. Translated: CASSLGGSIRNEKLFF. Based on the CDR3 plus reference TRBV7-2 and TRBJ1-4, the full variable domain is GAGVSQSPSNKVTEKGKDVELRCDPISGHTALYWYRQSLGQGLEFLIYFQGNSAPDKSGLPSDRFSAERTGGSVSTLTIQRTQQEDSAVYLCASSLGGSIRNEKLFFGSGTQLSVL.

The CDR3 DNA reads as TGTGCCAGCAGCCCCACAGGGCCTCGGACAGATACGCAGTATTTT. This sequence encodes CASSPTGPRTDTQYF. The V call is TRBV7-2, the J call TRBJ2-3; a possible D gene is TRBD1 (6 bases). The CDR3 is 15 residues long. Germline V gene sequence: CDR1 SGHTA, CDR2 FQGNSA. V was trimmed by 5 bases and J by 3 bases, leaving 15 bases between them.

J is TRBJ1-2 and V is TRBV24-1; TRBD1 is a possible D gene (5 bases). Germline lookup yields CDR1 KGHDR and CDR2 SFDVKD. This CDR3 has 16 residues. Trimming shortened V by 3 bases and J by 4 bases, and 17 bases separated the two germline ends. The CDR3 protein is CATSDISQGETYGYTF. In DNA, the CDR3 is TGTGCCACCAGTGATATAAGTCAGGGAGAAACCTATGGCTACACCTTC.

V and J are TRBV7-2 and TRBJ2-7, with 8 bases lining up with TRBD2. J lost 2 bases, V lost 2 bases, and 11 bases had no gene match. The CDR3 is 17 residues long. Germline V gives CDR1 SGHTA, CDR2 FQGNSA. The CDR3 here is CASSLRPTSDRTYEQYF. In DNA, the CDR3 is TGTGCCAGCAGCTTAAGGCCGACTAGCGATAGAACCTACGAGCAGTACTTC.

The J gene is TRBJ2-7, the V gene TRBV6-6; 7 bases are a match to TRBD1. The CDR3 is 14 residues long. Germline CDR1 reads MNHNY; CDR2 reads SVGAGI (reference sequence). V lost 6 bases, J lost 0 bases, and 5 bases stayed unmatched. CDR3 residues: CASRGTASSYEQYF. Here the CDR3 DNA reads TGTGCCAGCAGGGGGACAGCGAGCTCCTACGAGCAGTACTTC.

This chain uses TRBV5-1 with TRBJ2-5; no reliable D call. CDR1 SGHRS and CDR2 YFSETQ come from the germline V gene. Trimming removed 4 bases at V and 2 bases at J, with 12 bases between. This CDR3 spans 14 amino acids. The CDR3 DNA sequence: TGCGCCAGCAGCGTTCTCCAGGCTCAAGAGACCCAGTACTTC. The encoded protein is CASSVLQAQETQYF.

The rearrangement uses TRBV5-1 and TRBJ1-3; no clear D. V dropped 0 bases and J dropped 0 bases, with 10 bases sitting between them. Germline assignment: CDR1 SGHRS and CDR2 YFSETQ. There are 16 residues in the CDR3. As DNA, the CDR3 is TGCGCCAGCAGCTTGGAGGGAGGGTTCTCTGGAAACACCATATATTTT. Amino acid sequence: CASSLEGGFSGNTIYF.

The rearrangement uses TRBV9 and TRBJ1-2; D gene uncertain. Per germline, CDR1 SGDLS and CDR2 YYNGEE. V was pared by 0 bases and J by 3 bases, with 6 bases between. The CDR3 is 13 residues long. The CDR3 DNA reads TGTGCCAGCAGCGTAGATGGATACTATGGCTACACCTTC. It translates to CASSVDGYYGYTF.

V gene TRBV3-1 (or the pseudogene TRBV3-2) combines with J gene TRBJ2-3, with TRBD2 as a possible D gene (5 bases). The CDR3 loop spans 13 amino acids. V was clipped by 8 bases and J by 0 bases, with 9 bases between them. The germline V gene has CDR1 LGHDT and CDR2 YNNKEL (reference sequence). The CDR3 DNA is TGTGCCAGCCGGGGTGGGAGCACAGATACGCAGTATTTT. As protein: CASRGGSTDTQYF.

V usage is TRBV4-1 and J usage is TRBJ1-1, with a possible D match to TRBD1 (6 bases). Germline V gives CDR1 MGHRA, CDR2 YSYEKL. Trimming took off 1 base at V and 7 bases at J, with 10 bases between the two ends. The CDR3 is made up of 13 amino acids. DNA for the CDR3: TGCGCCAGCAGCCAAGTTCAGGGGATTGAAGCTTTCTTT. The encoded protein is CASSQVQGIEAFF.

The chain couples TRBV7-2 to TRBJ2-5; 9 bases match TRBD1. J lost 4 bases, V lost 2 bases, and 2 bases had no gene match. Germline assignment: CDR1 SGHTA and CDR2 FQGNSA. The CDR3 covers 14 residues. Here the CDR3 reads CASSLTGGRETQYF. DNA of the CDR3: TGTGCCAGCAGCTTAACAGGGGGCAGAGAGACCCAGTACTTC. The variable domain in full, with the rest retrieved from reference TRBV7-2 and TRBJ2-5, is GAGVSQSPSNKVTEKGKDVELRCDPISGHTALYWYRQSLGQGLEFLIYFQGNSAPDKSGLPSDRFSAERTGGSVSTLTIQRTQQEDSAVYLCASSLTGGRETQYFGPGTRLLVL.

The chain employs TRBV11-3 and TRBJ1-1; a possible D gene is TRBD1 (5 bases). There are 14 residues in the CDR3. V lost 5 bases, J lost 0 bases, and 10 bases lay in between. Germline-derived CDR1 and CDR2 are SGHNT and YENEEA. The CDR3 spells CASSPGPLNTEAFF. The CDR3 region has the DNA TGTGCCAGCAGCCCGGGACCGTTGAACACTGAAGCTTTCTTT.

V usage is TRBV25-1 and J usage is TRBJ1-1, with unresolved D. V was clipped by 3 bases and J by 1 base, with 9 bases between them. The CDR3 is 14 residues long. Germline V gene sequence: CDR1 MGHDK, CDR2 SYGVNS. CDR3 protein: CASSDLGENTEAFF. The CDR3 DNA follows: TGTGCCAGCAGTGACCTTGGAGAGAACACTGAAGCTTTCTTT.

The gene calls are TRBV4-2 and TRBJ2-1; D is unclear. The ends were cut back, 2 bases at V and 10 bases at J, with 15 bases in the middle. The CDR3 runs 14 residues. Germline values: CDR1 LGHNA, CDR2 YNFKEQ. CDR3 sequence reads: CASSQLVSSSEQFF. DNA for the CDR3: TGTGCCAGCAGCCAACTAGTCTCCTCCTCAGAGCAGTTCTTC.

This chain connects TRBV4-1 to TRBJ2-3, with D possibly matching TRBD2 (6 bases). With 0 bases removed from V and 4 bases from J, the gap between germline ends came to 8 bases. Germline CDR1 MGHRA, CDR2 YSYEKL. CDR3 length: 14 amino acids. CDR3 region: CASSQERRADTQYF. As DNA, the CDR3 is TGCGCCAGCAGCCAAGAGCGGAGGGCAGATACGCAGTATTTT.

The chain is built from TRBV5-4 and TRBJ2-7; the D is unclear. Germline CDR1 and CDR2: SGHNT and YYREEE (reference sequence). The V end lost 2 bases, the J end lost 1 base, and 10 bases lay between the germline ends. The CDR3 is 14 amino acids. The chain's CDR3 is CASSFPGRSYEQYF. The CDR3 DNA is TGTGCCAGCAGCTTCCCCGGCAGGTCCTACGAGCAGTACTTC. Drawing the rest from reference TRBV5-4 and TRBJ2-7, the complete variable domain is ETGVTQSPTHLIKTRGQQVTLRCSSQSGHNTVSWYQQALGQGPQFIFQYYREEENGRGNFPPRFSGLQFPNYSSELNVNALELDDSALYLCASSFPGRSYEQYFGPGTRLTVT.

The chain is built from TRBV5-1 and TRBJ1-3; D may be TRBD1 (6 bases). This CDR3 is built from 16 residues. CDR1 is SGHRS, CDR2 YFSETQ, per germline. Trimming removed 0 bases at V and 4 bases at J, with 14 bases between. The CDR3 DNA is TGCGCCAGCAGCTTGGTTCTAACAGGGAGCGGAAACACCATATATTTT. It translates to CASSLVLTGSGNTIYF.

The chain has TRBV24-1 and TRBJ1-6; 7 bases line up with TRBD1. The CDR3 has 16 residues. Germline CDR1 and CDR2: KGHDR and SFDVKD. V shed 4 bases, J shed 7 bases, and the junction held 9 bases outside the gene matches. The CDR3 sequence is CATSEGGAGGNSPLHF. Written as DNA, the CDR3 is TGTGCCACCAGTGAGGGAGGGGCAGGGGGGAATTCACCCCTCCACTTT.

The chain employs TRBV27 and TRBJ2-1; 10 nucleotides agree with TRBD2. In germline, CDR1 is MNHEY, CDR2 SMNVEV (reference sequence). V was pared by 8 bases and J by 5 bases, with 9 bases of the junction left unmatched. This CDR3 has 15 amino acids. CDR3 protein: CASCTSGGGNNEQFF. The CDR3 DNA reads TGTGCCAGCTGTACAAGCGGGGGGGGAAACAATGAGCAGTTCTTC.

DNA for the CDR3: TGTGCCAGCAGCTTGGATGCAGGGCGTTCTGGAAACACCATATATTTT. Translating gives CASSLDAGRSGNTIYF. The rearrangement links TRBV5-4 to TRBJ1-3; possibly TRBD1 for D (5 bases). Trimming took 0 bases from V and 1 from J, leaving 11 bases between them. This CDR3 region has 16 residues. Germline V gene data show CDR1 as SGHNT and CDR2 as YYREEE (reference sequence).

With respect to this clone: This sample includes further DNA sequences coding for the same CDR3. This rearrangement joins TRBV5-1 to TRBJ1-5, with a possible D match to TRBD1 (5 bases). Trimming shortened V by 2 bases and J by 7 bases, and 13 bases separated the two germline ends. The germline CDR1 and CDR2 sequences are SGHRS and YFSETQ. This CDR3 region has 14 residues. Here the CDR3 DNA reads TGCGCCAGCAGCTTACGGCAGGGAGGCCAGCCCCAGCATTTT. This codes for CASSLRQGGQPQHF.

The rearrangement links TRBV28 to TRBJ1-4; weak D call: TRBD1 (5 bases). Trimming cost V 4 bases and J 7 bases, with 19 bases left between them. CDR1 is MDHEN, CDR2 SYDVKM, per germline. The length of the CDR3 is 16 residues. CDR3 sequence: CASSSPQGLRVEKLFF. The CDR3 DNA reads as TGTGCCAGCAGTTCACCCCAGGGACTGCGGGTTGAAAAACTGTTTTTT. Using reference TRBV28 and TRBJ1-4 for the parts outside the CDR3, the full variable domain is DVKVTQSSRYLVKRTGEKVFLECVQDMDHENMFWYRQDPGLGLRLIYFSYDVKMKEKGDIPEGYSVSREKKERFSLILESASTNQTSMYLCASSSPQGLRVEKLFFGSGTQLSVL.

The chain uses TRBV7-3 and TRBJ2-3, with D possibly being TRBD1 or TRBD2 (5 bases each). This CDR3 comprises 18 residues. V shed 2 bases and J shed 1 base, with 19 bases lying between them. CDR1 is SGHTA, CDR2 FQGTGA, per germline. DNA for the CDR3: TGTGCCAGCAGCTTAGATACCGTCTCGGGGCAGGGCACAGATACGCAGTATTTT. This encodes CASSLDTVSGQGTDTQYF.

The CDR3: CASSSLQGNEQFF. The CDR3 DNA follows: TGTGCCAGCAGCTCTTTACAGGGTAATGAGCAGTTCTTC. V usage is TRBV11-3 and J usage is TRBJ2-1; a possible D gene is TRBD1 (6 bases). CDR3 size: 13 residues. Per germline, CDR1 SGHNT and CDR2 YENEEA. V gave up 4 bases and J gave up 7 bases, with 11 bases separating them.